A single sample is the source of the 19 T cell receptor beta chains below, sequenced in a study of CD4+ T cells in melanoma. Generated by immunoSEQ multiplex PCR, the TCRdb table keeps only in-frame clones and is missing some. The sample has roughly 10,000 clones; about 72% are singletons. The material sequenced was cells from a culture (not recorded whether cultured in vitro). The receptors stem from a human donor with melanoma.

This rearrangement joins TRBV6-1 to TRBJ2-2; D may be TRBD2 (5 bases). The CDR3 consists of 15 residues. V lost 2 bases and J lost 7, with 14 bases in between. Germline CDR1 and CDR2: MNHNS and SASEGT. CDR3 bases: TGTGCCAGCAGTGAAAGGACTGCCCTAGTCGGGGAGCTGTTTTTT. Translating it yields CASSERTALVGELFF.

The chain combines TRBV5-1 with TRBJ1-2; 8 bases align to TRBD1. Germline CDR1 is SGHRS and CDR2 is YFSETQ. This CDR3 has 17 residues. The ends lost 0 bases at V and 4 bases at J; junction bases unmatched: 11. The chain's CDR3 is CASSLGLSQGAVYGYTF. Here the CDR3 DNA reads TGCGCCAGCAGCTTGGGCCTGAGTCAGGGGGCGGTCTATGGCTACACCTTC.

This chain uses TRBV5-1 with TRBJ2-3, with 8 bases fitting TRBD2. The V gene's germline CDR1 is SGHRS and CDR2 YFSETQ. J was trimmed by 10 bases and V by 6 bases; bases with no gene match: 13. This CDR3 is built from 14 residues. CDR3 bases: TGCGCCAGCAATCCTGGAGCGGGGGAGCGACCGCAGTATTTT. It translates to CASNPGAGERPQYF.

The rearrangement joins TRBV5-1 to TRBJ2-5, with D unresolved. CDR1 is SGHRS, CDR2 YFSETQ, per germline. Trimming took off 1 base at V and 3 bases at J, with 7 bases between the two ends. The CDR3 is 13 amino acids. The CDR3 region has the DNA TGCGCCAGCAGCTTGAGGCCAAAAGAGACCCAGTACTTC. As protein: CASSLRPKETQYF.

This chain links TRBV5-1 with TRBJ2-7; D might be TRBD1 or TRBD2, each matching 6 bases. Germline V gene lookup returns CDR1 SGHRS and CDR2 YFSETQ. Trimming cost V 1 base and J 5 bases, with 16 bases left between them. CDR3 length equals 15 residues. Here the CDR3 DNA reads TGCGCCAGCAGCTTGTTTTGGGGGGCGCAGGACGAGCAGTACTTC. Protein sequence: CASSLFWGAQDEQYF.

This clone has only a few counts. This chain links TRBV30 with TRBJ1-5; D gene ambiguous. The CDR3 runs to 16 residues. The V and J ends lost 1 base and 3 bases respectively, with 16 bases between them. CDR1 GTSNPN and CDR2 SVGIG come from the germline V gene (reference sequence). The CDR3 DNA reads TGTGCCTGGAGTGGGAGGACCGGGGATTTCAATCAGCCCCAGCATTTT. Its translation: CAWSGRTGDFNQPQHF. The complete variable domain, with remaining parts taken from reference TRBV30 and TRBJ1-5, reads SQTIHQWPATLVQPVGSPLSLECTVEGTSNPNLYWYRQAAGRGLQLLFYSVGIGQISSEVPQNLSASRPQDRQFILSSKKLLLSDSGFYLCAWSGRTGDFNQPQHFGDGTRLSIL.

V and J are TRBV11-3 and TRBJ1-1; D unclear. Between the trimmed V and J ends, which lost 1 base and 3 bases, there was a span of 6 bases. The length of the CDR3 is 13 residues. Germline V CDR1 and CDR2: SGHNT, YENEEA. The CDR3 DNA reads as TGTGCCAGCAGCTTAGGTGGGGACACTGAAGCTTTCTTT. This gives the protein CASSLGGDTEAFF. Filled out from reference TRBV11-3 and TRBJ1-1, the complete variable domain reads EAGVVQSPRYKIIEKKQPVAFWCNPISGHNTLYWYLQNLGQGPELLIRYENEEAVDDSQLPKDRFSAERLKGVDSTLKIQPAELGDSAVYLCASSLGGDTEAFFGQGTRLTVV.

The rearrangement joins TRBV15 to TRBJ1-2; no reliable D call. V lost 0 bases and J 5 bases, leaving 10 bases between the germline ends. CDR3 length: 14 amino acids. Germline CDR1 and CDR2: LNHNV and YYDKDF (reference sequence). The CDR3 loop reads CATSRDKGSYGYTF. The CDR3, as DNA: TGTGCCACCAGCAGAGATAAGGGCAGTTATGGCTACACCTTC.

This clone has a handful of counts. The V gene is TRBV4-2, the J gene TRBJ2-5; 7 bases align to TRBD1. CDR1 and CDR2 from the germline V gene are LGHNA and YNFKEQ. Trimming cost V 5 bases and J 5 bases; bases outside gene matches: 8. CDR3 size: 14 residues. The DNA for the CDR3 is TGTGCCAGCAGCTTGGGACAGTCCGGCGAGACCCAGTACTTC. Translated: CASSLGQSGETQYF.

This chain links TRBV6-6 with TRBJ1-2; 8 bases fit TRBD1. Germline V gene data show CDR1 as MNHNY and CDR2 as SVGAGI (reference sequence). V trimming: 5 bases; J trimming: 4 bases; junction bases outside the gene matches: 3. The CDR3 extends over 13 amino acids. The chain's CDR3 is CASSGDRSYGYTF. The CDR3 region has the DNA TGTGCCAGCAGTGGGGACAGGAGCTATGGCTACACCTTC.

The chain recombines TRBV5-1 with TRBJ1-1; no clear D. Germline V lookup: CDR1 SGHRS, CDR2 YFSETQ. The length of the CDR3 is 14 residues. The V end was cut by 1 base, the J end by 0 bases, with 7 bases between. CDR3 protein: CASSLTPVNTEAFF. CDR3 sequence (DNA): TGCGCCAGCAGCTTGACCCCAGTGAACACTGAAGCTTTCTTT.

This clone was detected once. The chain employs TRBV4-1 and TRBJ2-3; 11 bases fit TRBD2. V dropped 4 bases and J dropped 5; count of bases not matched to a gene: 8. The CDR3 is 16 amino acids. The germline gives CDR1 MGHRA, CDR2 YSYEKL. This CDR3 is CASSRDSGGVVDTQYF. DNA of the CDR3: TGCGCCAGCAGCCGTGATAGCGGGGGGGTGGTAGATACGCAGTATTTT.

The rearrangement joins TRBV7-9 to TRBJ2-1; TRBD1 matches at 8 bases. The V segment lost 0 bases and the J segment 6 bases; nucleotides outside the gene matches: 13. Germline V gives CDR1 SEHNR, CDR2 FQNEAQ (reference sequence). The CDR3 is 18 residues long. CDR3 in amino acids: CASSLASNRGSSINEQFF. The CDR3 bases are TGTGCCAGCAGCTTAGCATCTAACAGGGGGTCATCAATCAATGAGCAGTTCTTC.

This chain uses TRBV11-2 with TRBJ1-4; TRBD1 matches at 11 bases. Trimming took 1 base from V and 6 from J; bases not matched to a gene: 7. The germline V gene has CDR1 SGHAT and CDR2 FQNNGV. CDR3 length equals 17 residues. The CDR3 DNA reads as TGTGCCAGCAGCTTAGCTAGGACAGGGGGCGTTTATGAAAAACTGTTTTTT. It specifies CASSLARTGGVYEKLFF.

V is TRBV27 and J is TRBJ2-2; 10 bases align to TRBD2. The J segment lost 5 bases and the V segment lost 4 bases, leaving 7 bases of the junction unmatched. The CDR3 spans 16 residues. The germline gives CDR1 MNHEY, CDR2 SMNVEV (reference sequence). The CDR3 nucleotides are TGTGCCAGCAGTTCCGCTAGCGGGGGATTGACCGGGGAGCTGTTTTTT. This codes for CASSSASGGLTGELFF.

The chain is built from TRBV9 and TRBJ2-5; either TRBD1 or TRBD2 may supply D (6 bases each). The CDR3 length is 14 residues. Germline V CDR1 and CDR2: SGDLS, YYNGEE. V lost 0 bases, J lost 8 bases, and 14 bases lay in between. The CDR3 is CASSVGSRGDTQYF. In nucleotides, the CDR3 is TGTGCCAGCAGCGTAGGTTCAAGGGGGGACACCCAGTACTTC.

This clone was picked up a small number of times. The chain couples TRBV7-6 to TRBJ1-2; D is undetermined. The CDR3 is 14 residues long. In germline, CDR1 is SGHVS, CDR2 FNYEAQ. V was pared by 3 bases and J by 3 bases, with 11 bases between. For the CDR3, the DNA is TGTGCCAGCAGCTTGCGGGCCGGAGACTATGGCTACACCTTC. Protein: CASSLRAGDYGYTF.

V usage is TRBV18 and J usage is TRBJ1-2, with TRBD1 identical over 7 bases. Germline CDR1 reads KGHSH; CDR2 reads LQKENI. Trimming took 3 bases from V and 2 from J; bases not matched to a gene: 3. The CDR3 has 14 amino acids. CDR3 sequence (DNA): TGTGCCAGCTCACCTAAACAGGGGAACTATGGCTACACCTTC. Encoded protein: CASSPKQGNYGYTF. The variable domain in full, with the rest retrieved from reference TRBV18 and TRBJ1-2, is NAGVMQNPRHLVRRRGQEARLRCSPMKGHSHVYWYRQLPEEGLKFMVYLQKENIIDESGMPKERFSAEFPKEGPSILRIQQVVRGDSAAYFCASSPKQGNYGYTFGSGTRLTVV.

The genes are TRBV2 and TRBJ1-2; a weak D match, TRBD1 (6 bases). The CDR3 covers 12 residues. V dropped 7 bases and J dropped 5 bases, with 11 bases sitting between them. Germline CDR1 SNHLY, CDR2 FYNNEI. CDR3 DNA: TGTGCCAGCATGGAGGGGGGGTATGGCTACACCTTC. Its translation is CASMEGGYGYTF.